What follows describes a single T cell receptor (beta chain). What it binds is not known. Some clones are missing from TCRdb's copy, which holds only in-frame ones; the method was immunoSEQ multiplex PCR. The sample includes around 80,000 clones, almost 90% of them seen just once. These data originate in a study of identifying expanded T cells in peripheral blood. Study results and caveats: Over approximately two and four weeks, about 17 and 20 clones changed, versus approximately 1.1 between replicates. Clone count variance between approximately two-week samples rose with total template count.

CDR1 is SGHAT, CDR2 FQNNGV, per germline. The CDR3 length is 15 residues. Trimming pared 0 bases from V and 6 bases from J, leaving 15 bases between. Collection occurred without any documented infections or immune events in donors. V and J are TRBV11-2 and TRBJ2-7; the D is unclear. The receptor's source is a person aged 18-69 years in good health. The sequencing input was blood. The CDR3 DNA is TGTGCCAGCAGCTTAGATCTCGGTAGGGCCGGCGAGCAGTACTTC. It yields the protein CASSLDLGRAGEQYF.